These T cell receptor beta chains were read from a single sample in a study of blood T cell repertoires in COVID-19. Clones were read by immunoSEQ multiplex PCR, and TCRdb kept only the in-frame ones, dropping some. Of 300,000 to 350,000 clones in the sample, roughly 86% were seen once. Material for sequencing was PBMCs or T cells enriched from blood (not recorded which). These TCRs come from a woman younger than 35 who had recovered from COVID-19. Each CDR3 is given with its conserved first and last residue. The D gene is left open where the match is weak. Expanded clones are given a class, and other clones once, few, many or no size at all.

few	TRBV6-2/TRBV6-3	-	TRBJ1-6	TGTGCCAGCAGCGGGCGTCCTAATTCACCCCTCCACTTT	CASSGRPNSPLHF
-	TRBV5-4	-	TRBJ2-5	TGTGCCAGCAGCCCCGAAGCCGACATGTACCAAGAGACCCAGTACTTC	CASSPEADMYQETQYF
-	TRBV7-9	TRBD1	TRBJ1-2	TGTGCCAGCAGCGCACGATTAGGGGGCGATGGCTACACCTTC	CASSARLGGDGYTF
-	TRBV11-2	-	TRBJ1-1	TGTGCCAGCAGCAGAGGGGGGGTGAACACTGAAGCTTTCTTT	CASSRGGVNTEAFF
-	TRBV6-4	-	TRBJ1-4	TGTGCCAGCAGTGATCCGGGAAACAGTCCCCATGAAAAACTGTTTTTT	CASSDPGNSPHEKLFF
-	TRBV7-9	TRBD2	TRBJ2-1	TGTGCCAGCAGTAAACCCACTGGGCTAGCGGGGGGCAATGAGCAGTTCTTC	CASSKPTGLAGGNEQFF
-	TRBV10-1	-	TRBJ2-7	TGCGCCAGCCCGAGAGATTACGACTCCCTGCATGCCTACGAGCAGTACTTC	CASPRDYDSLHAYEQYF
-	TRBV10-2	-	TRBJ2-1	TGCGCCAGCAGTGAGAAAATCGATGAGCAGTTCTTC	CASSEKIDEQFF
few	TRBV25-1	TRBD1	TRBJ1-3	TGTGCCAGCAGTGAGGACCGGACAGGGGGCTCTGGAAACACCATATATTTT	CASSEDRTGGSGNTIYF
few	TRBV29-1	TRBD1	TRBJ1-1	TGCAGCGCCCGGGACAGGCAGAACACTGAAGCTTTCTTT	CSARDRQNTEAFF
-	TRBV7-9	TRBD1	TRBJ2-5	TGTGCCAGCAGCTTAGTTGACAGGGAAGAGACCCAGTACTTC	CASSLVDREETQYF
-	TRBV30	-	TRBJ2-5	TGTGCCTGGAGTGTAACGGGAGAGACCCAGTACTTC	CAWSVTGETQYF
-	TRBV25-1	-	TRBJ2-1	TGTGCCAGCAGTGAATCGACAGGCCGCTCCTACAATGAGCAGTTCTTC	CASSESTGRSYNEQFF
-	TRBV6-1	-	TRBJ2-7	TGTGCCAGCAGTGAGGATGGCGGCTCCTACGAGCAGTACTTC	CASSEDGGSYEQYF
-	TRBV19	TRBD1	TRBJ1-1	TGTGCCAGTAGTTCCAACAGGGGGCAAATTGAAGCTTTCTTT	CASSSNRGQIEAFF
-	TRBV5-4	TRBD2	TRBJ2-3	TGTGCCAGCAGCGTCAGTAGCGGGGACAGCACAGATACGCAGTATTTT	CASSVSSGDSTDTQYF
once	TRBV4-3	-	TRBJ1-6	TGCGCCAGCAGCCAAGATGGTGGAGGGAGCTCCTATAATTCACCCCTCCACTTT	CASSQDGGGSSYNSPLHF
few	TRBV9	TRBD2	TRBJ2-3	TGTGCCAGCAGCGGACTAGCGGGGGGGGCGGATACGCAGTATTTT	CASSGLAGGADTQYF
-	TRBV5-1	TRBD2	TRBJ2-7	TGCGCCAGCAGCTCGGGGGTACTAGCGAGCTCCGACGAGCAGTACTTC	CASSSGVLASSDEQYF
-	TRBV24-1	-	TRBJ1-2	TGTGCCACCAGTGCGTCAGGGAACTATGGCTACACCTTC	CATSASGNYGYTF
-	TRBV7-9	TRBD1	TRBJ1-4	TGTGCCAGCAGCCCCGCGGCCGGGACAGAGCTAAATGAAAAACTGTTTTTT	CASSPAAGTELNEKLFF
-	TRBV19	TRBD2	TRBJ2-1	TGTGCCAGTAGTATACCTATCAGTAATAGCGGGAACCACAATGAGCAGTTCTTC	CASSIPISNSGNHNEQFF
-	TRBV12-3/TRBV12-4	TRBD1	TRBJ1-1	TGTGCCACCGGGACAGGGGGGAACACTGAAGCTTTCTTT	CATGTGGNTEAFF
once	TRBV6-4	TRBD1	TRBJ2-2	TGTGCCAGCAGTGACGGGACAGGGACCGGGGAGCTGTTTTTT	CASSDGTGTGELFF
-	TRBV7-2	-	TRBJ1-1	TGTGCCACAGAAAAGGGGGTTGGAAACACTGAAGCTTTCTTT	CATEKGVGNTEAFF
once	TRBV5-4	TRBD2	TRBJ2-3	TGTGCCAGCAGCTTCCCGACTAGCGGGGGCGGAGATACGCAGTATTTT	CASSFPTSGGGDTQYF
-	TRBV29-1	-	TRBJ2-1	TGCAGTGGTGGGACTCCCAGGAGCTCCTACAATGAGCAGTTCTTC	CSGGTPRSSYNEQFF
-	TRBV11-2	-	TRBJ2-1	TGTGCCAGCAGCTCCAACCCTAAACTAGTAGGTGAGCAGTTCTTC	CASSSNPKLVGEQFF
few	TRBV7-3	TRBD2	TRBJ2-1	TGTGCCAGCAGCTTCGGGACTAGCGGGAGTGTTGAGCAGTTCTTC	CASSFGTSGSVEQFF
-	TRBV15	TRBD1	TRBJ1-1	TGTGCCACCAGCAGAGCTACAGGGGCAGGTGAAGCTTTCTTT	CATSRATGAGEAFF
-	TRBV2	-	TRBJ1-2	TGTGCCAGCAAACAGGGAGCTAACTATGGCTACACCTTC	CASKQGANYGYTF
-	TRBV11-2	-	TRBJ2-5	TGTGCCAGCAGCTTAGAGGTCACGCTAGCGGAGACCCAGTACTTC	CASSLEVTLAETQYF
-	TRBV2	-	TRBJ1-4	TGTGCCAGCAGTAGACAGACTAATGAAAAACTGTTTTTT	CASSRQTNEKLFF
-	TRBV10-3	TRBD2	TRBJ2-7	TGTGCCCCCCGGGGAGCGGGAGATGTCGGGCAGTACTTC	CAPRGAGDVGQYF
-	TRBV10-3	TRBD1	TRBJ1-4	TGTGCCAGTTCCGGGACAGCGGAAAAACTGTTTTTT	CASSGTAEKLFF
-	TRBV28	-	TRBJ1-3	TGTGCCAGCAGCCGGCGCGGGGGCTCTGGAAACACCATATATTTT	CASSRRGGSGNTIYF
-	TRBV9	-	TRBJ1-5	TGTGCCAGCAGCTTGGACGGGATGAATCAGCCCCAGCATTTT	CASSLDGMNQPQHF
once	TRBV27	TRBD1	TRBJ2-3	TGTGCCAGCAGTAAGGAGAACAGGGGGCGGACAGATACGCAGTATTTT	CASSKENRGRTDTQYF
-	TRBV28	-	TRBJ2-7	TGTGCCAGCAGGGGTCCGGGGACTGGCTTATACGAGCAGTACTTC	CASRGPGTGLYEQYF
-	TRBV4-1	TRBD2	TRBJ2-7	TGCGCCAGCAGCCAAGAAGGAGCTAGCGGGAGTTACGAGCAGTACTTC	CASSQEGASGSYEQYF
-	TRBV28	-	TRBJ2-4	TGTGCCAGCAGATCTCCGGGCGGAGGGAACATTCAGTACTTC	CASRSPGGGNIQYF
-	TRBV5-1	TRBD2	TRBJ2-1	TGCGCCAGCAGCTTGACTAGCGGAGTGTACAATGAGCAGTTCTTC	CASSLTSGVYNEQFF
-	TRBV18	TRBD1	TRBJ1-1	TGTGCCAGCTCACCATCGACAGGGGCGGTTGAAGCTTTCTTT	CASSPSTGAVEAFF
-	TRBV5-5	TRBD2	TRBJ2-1	TGTGCCAGCAGCCAGACCGGGACTAGCGGGATTCGGAGGTTCTTC	CASSQTGTSGIRRFF